This T cell receptor beta chain was observed in a study of beta chain features in type 1 diabetes. The whole isolated RNA underwent reverse transcription, so sequencing captured expressed TCRB transcripts. The data were produced by immunoSEQ multiplex PCR, yet TCRdb's version contains in-frame clones alone and is incomplete. The sample lists about 370,000 clones, roughly 16% occurring once. It was via CD45RO/CCR7/CD25/CD127/CD95/CD27 that CD4+ naive, central memory, regulatory and stem cell-like memory cells were sorted. The CDR3 runs 12 residues. Germline V gene lookup returns CDR1 KGHSH and CDR2 LQKENI. V was trimmed by 7 bases and J by 5 bases, leaving 12 bases between them.

The V call is TRBV18, the J call TRBJ2-7, with D possibly matching TRBD2 (6 bases). The sequenced sample consisted of naive CD4+ T cells from blood. The receptor comes from a woman aged 18-29 years in good health. The CDR3 here is CASFNGGNEQYF. The CDR3 region has the DNA TGTGCCAGCTTCAATGGGGGGAACGAGCAGTACTTC. The full variable domain, rest sourced from reference TRBV18 and TRBJ2-7, is NAGVMQNPRHLVRRRGQEARLRCSPMKGHSHVYWYRQLPEEGLKFMVYLQKENIIDESGMPKERFSAEFPKEGPSILRIQQVVRGDSAAYFCASFNGGNEQYFGPGTRLTVT.